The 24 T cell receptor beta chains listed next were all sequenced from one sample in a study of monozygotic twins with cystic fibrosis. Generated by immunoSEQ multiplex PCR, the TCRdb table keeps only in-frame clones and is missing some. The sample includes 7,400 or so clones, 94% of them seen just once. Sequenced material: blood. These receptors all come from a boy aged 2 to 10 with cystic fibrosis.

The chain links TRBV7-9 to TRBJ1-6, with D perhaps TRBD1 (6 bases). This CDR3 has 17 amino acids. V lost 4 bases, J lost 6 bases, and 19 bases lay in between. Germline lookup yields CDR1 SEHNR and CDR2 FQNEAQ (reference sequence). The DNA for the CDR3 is TGTGCCAGCAGCTCGCCATCTAGAACAGGGAGTAATTCACCCCTCCACTTT. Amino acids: CASSSPSRTGSNSPLHF.

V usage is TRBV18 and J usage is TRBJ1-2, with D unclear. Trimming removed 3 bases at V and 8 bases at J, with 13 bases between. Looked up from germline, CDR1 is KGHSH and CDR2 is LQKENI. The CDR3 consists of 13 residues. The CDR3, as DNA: TGTGCCAGCTCACCTGAGATAACGCGGGGCTACACCTTC. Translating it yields CASSPEITRGYTF.

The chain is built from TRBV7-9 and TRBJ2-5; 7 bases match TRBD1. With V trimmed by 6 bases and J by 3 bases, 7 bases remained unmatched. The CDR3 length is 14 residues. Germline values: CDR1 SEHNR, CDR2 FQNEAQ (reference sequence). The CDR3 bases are TGTGCCAGCAGGCAAGGACAGGTTGAAGAGACCCAGTACTTC. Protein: CASRQGQVEETQYF. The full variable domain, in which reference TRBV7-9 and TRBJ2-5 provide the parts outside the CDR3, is DTGVSQNPRHKITKRGQNVTFRCDPISEHNRLYWYRQTLGQGPEFLTYFQNEAQLEKSRLLSDRFSAERPKGSFSTLEIQRTEQGDSAMYLCASRQGQVEETQYFGPGTRLLVL.

The CDR3 DNA sequence: TGTGCCAGCAGCGTAGAGGCAGAGTGGAACATTCAGTACTTC. Translating it yields CASSVEAEWNIQYF. The chain uses TRBV9 and TRBJ2-4; D remains unclear. Germline CDR1 and CDR2: SGDLS and YYNGEE. The CDR3 has 14 residues. Trimming removed 0 bases at V and 7 bases at J, with 11 bases between.

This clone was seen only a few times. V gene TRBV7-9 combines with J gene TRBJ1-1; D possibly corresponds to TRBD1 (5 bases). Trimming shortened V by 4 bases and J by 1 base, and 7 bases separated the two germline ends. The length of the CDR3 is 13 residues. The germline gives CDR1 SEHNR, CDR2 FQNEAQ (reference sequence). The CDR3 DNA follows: TGTGCCAGCAGCTCTACAGGGAACACTGAAGCTTTCTTT. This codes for CASSSTGNTEAFF. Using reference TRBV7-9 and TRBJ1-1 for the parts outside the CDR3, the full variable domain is DTGVSQNPRHKITKRGQNVTFRCDPISEHNRLYWYRQTLGQGPEFLTYFQNEAQLEKSRLLSDRFSAERPKGSFSTLEIQRTEQGDSAMYLCASSSTGNTEAFFGQGTRLTVV.

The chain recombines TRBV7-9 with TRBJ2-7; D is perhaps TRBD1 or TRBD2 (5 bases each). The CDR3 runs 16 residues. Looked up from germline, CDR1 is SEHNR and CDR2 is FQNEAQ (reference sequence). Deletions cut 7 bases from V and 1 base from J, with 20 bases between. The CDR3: CASTPPRGAESYEQYF. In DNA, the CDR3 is TGTGCCAGCACCCCCCCGCGAGGGGCCGAATCCTACGAGCAGTACTTC.

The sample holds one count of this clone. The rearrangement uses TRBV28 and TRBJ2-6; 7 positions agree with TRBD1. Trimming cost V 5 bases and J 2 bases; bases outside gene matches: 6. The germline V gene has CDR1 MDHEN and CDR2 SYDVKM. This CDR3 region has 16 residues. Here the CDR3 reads CASSPGQITGANVLTF. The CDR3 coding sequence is TGTGCCAGCAGTCCGGGACAGATTACTGGGGCCAACGTCCTGACTTTC.

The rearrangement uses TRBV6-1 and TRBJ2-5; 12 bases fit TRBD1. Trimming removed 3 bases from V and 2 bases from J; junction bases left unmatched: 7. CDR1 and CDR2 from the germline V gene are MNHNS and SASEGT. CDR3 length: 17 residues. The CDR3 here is CASSDVPGQGAQETQYF. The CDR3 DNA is TGTGCCAGCAGTGACGTCCCGGGACAGGGGGCACAAGAGACCCAGTACTTC.

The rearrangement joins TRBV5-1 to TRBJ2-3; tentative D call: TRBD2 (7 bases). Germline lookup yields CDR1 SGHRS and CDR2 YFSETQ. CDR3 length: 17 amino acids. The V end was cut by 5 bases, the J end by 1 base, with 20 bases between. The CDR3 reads CASSRGRGGGGTDTQYF. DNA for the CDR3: TGCGCCAGCAGTCGCGGGCGCGGGGGCGGGGGCACAGATACGCAGTATTTT.

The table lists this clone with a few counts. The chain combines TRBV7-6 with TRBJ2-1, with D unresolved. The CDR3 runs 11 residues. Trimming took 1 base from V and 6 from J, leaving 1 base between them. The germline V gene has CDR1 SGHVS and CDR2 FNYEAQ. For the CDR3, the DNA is TGTGCCAGCAGCTTAGGCAATGAGCAGTTCTTC. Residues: CASSLGNEQFF. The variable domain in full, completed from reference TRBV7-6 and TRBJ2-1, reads GAGVSQSPRYKVTKRGQDVALRCDPISGHVSLYWYRQALGQGPEFLTYFNYEAQQDKSGLPNDRFSAERPEGSISTLTIQRTEQRDSAMYRCASSLGNEQFFGPGTRLTVL.

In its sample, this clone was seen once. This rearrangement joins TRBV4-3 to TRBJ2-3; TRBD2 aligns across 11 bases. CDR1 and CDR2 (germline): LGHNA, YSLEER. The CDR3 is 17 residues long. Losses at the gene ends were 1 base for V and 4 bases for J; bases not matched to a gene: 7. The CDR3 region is CASSQGTSGGFADTQYF. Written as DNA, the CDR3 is TGCGCCAGCAGCCAAGGAACTAGCGGGGGATTCGCAGATACGCAGTATTTT.

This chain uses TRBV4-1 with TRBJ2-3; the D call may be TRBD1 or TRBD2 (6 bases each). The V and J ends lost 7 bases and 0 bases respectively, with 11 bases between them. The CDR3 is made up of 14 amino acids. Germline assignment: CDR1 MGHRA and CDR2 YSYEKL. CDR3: CASKGGPSTDTQYF. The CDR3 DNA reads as TGCGCCAGCAAGGGGGGTCCGAGCACAGATACGCAGTATTTT.

The CDR3 DNA follows: TGTGCCAGCGGGTTAGGGGTGCGTGCAGATACGCAGTATTTT. Amino acids: CASGLGVRADTQYF. The rearrangement links TRBV6-6 to TRBJ2-3; D is possibly TRBD1 (5 bases). Trimming took 8 bases from V and 4 from J, leaving 16 bases between them. The germline V gene has CDR1 MNHNY and CDR2 SVGAGI (reference sequence). The CDR3 sequence is 14 residues long.

Here the CDR3 reads CARRVPGFNYGYTF. As DNA, the CDR3 is TGTGCCAGAAGGGTTCCGGGGTTTAACTATGGCTACACCTTC. This chain joins TRBV5-3 and TRBJ1-2; D is unresolved. TRBV5-3 is an ORF; its function is uncertain. The V gene lost 5 bases and the J gene lost 1 base, with 12 bases spanning the gap. The CDR3 spans 14 residues.

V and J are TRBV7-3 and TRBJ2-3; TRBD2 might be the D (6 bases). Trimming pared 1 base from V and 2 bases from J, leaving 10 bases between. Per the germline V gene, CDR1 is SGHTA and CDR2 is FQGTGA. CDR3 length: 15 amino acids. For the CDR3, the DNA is TGTGCCAGCAGCTTAATAGGAGGGCACACAGATACGCAGTATTTT. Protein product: CASSLIGGHTDTQYF.

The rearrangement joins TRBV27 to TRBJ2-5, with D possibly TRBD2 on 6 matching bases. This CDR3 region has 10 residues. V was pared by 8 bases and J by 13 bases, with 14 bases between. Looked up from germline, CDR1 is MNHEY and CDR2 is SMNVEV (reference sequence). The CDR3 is CASGAGEAYF. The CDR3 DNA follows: TGTGCCAGCGGCGCTGGGGAGGCGTACTTC.

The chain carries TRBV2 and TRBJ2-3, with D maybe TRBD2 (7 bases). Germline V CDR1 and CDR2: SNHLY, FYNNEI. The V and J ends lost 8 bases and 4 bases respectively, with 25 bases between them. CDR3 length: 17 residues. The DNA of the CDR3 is TGTGCCAGCGAGGGTGGGGGGGGCATCCCCGAGGCAGATACGCAGTATTTT. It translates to CASEGGGGIPEADTQYF.

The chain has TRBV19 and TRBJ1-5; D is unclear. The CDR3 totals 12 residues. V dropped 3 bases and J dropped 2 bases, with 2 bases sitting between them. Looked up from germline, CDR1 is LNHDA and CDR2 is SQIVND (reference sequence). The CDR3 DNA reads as TGTGCCAGTAGTATCGGCAATCAGCCCCAGCATTTT. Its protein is CASSIGNQPQHF.

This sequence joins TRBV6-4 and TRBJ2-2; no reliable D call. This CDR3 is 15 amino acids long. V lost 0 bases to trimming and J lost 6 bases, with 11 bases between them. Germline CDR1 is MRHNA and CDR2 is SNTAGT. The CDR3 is CASSDSSTPAGELFF. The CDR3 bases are TGTGCCAGCAGTGACTCGAGTACCCCCGCCGGGGAGCTGTTTTTT.

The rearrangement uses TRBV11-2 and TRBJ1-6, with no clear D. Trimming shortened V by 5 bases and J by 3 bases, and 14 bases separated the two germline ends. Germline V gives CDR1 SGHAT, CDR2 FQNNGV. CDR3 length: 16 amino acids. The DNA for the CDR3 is TGTGCCAGCAGCCTACCATTGCGCGACTATAATTCACCCCTCCACTTT. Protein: CASSLPLRDYNSPLHF. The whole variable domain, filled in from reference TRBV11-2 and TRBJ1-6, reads EAGVAQSPRYKIIEKRQSVAFWCNPISGHATLYWYQQILGQGPKLLIQFQNNGVVDDSQLPKDRFSAERLKGVDSTLKIQPAKLEDSAVYLCASSLPLRDYNSPLHFGNGTRLTVT.

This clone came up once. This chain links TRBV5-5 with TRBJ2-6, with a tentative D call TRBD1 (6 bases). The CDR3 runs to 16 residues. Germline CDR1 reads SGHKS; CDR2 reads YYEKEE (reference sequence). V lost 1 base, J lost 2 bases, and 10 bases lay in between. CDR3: CASSLNEGAGANVLTF. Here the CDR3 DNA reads TGTGCCAGCAGCTTGAATGAGGGGGCTGGGGCCAACGTCCTGACTTTC.

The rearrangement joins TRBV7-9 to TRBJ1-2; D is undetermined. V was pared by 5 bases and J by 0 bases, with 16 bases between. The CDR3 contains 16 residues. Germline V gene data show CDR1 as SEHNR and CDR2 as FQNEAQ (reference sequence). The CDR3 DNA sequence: TGTGCCAGCAGCCTCCCCTGGGGAGGGCCTAACTATGGCTACACCTTC. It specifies CASSLPWGGPNYGYTF.

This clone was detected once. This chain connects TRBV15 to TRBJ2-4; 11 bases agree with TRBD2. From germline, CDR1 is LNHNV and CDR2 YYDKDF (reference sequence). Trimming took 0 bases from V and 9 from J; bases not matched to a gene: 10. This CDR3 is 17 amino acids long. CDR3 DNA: TGTGCCACCAGCAGAGATCTTACTAGCGGGGGAGTGAGCATTCAGTACTTC. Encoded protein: CATSRDLTSGGVSIQYF.

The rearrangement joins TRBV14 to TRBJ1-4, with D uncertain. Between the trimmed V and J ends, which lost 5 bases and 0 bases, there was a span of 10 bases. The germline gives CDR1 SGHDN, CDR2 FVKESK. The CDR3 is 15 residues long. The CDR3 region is CASSYHGATNEKLFF. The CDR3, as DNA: TGTGCCAGCAGCTACCACGGTGCAACTAATGAAAAACTGTTTTTT.